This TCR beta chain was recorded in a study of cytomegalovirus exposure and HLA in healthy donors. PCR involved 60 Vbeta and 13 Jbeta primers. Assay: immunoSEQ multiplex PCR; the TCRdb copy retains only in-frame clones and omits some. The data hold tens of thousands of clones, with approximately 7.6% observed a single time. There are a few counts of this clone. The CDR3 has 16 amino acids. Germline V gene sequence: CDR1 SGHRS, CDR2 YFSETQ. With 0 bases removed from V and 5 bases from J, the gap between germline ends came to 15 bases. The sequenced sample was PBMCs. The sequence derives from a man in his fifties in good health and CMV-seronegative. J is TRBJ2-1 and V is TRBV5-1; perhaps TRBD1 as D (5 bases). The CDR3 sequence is CASSLGQPPTNNEQFF. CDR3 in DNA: TGCGCCAGCAGCTTGGGACAGCCCCCTACTAACAATGAGCAGTTCTTC.